This TCR beta chain was captured in a study of cytomegalovirus exposure and HLA in healthy donors. Across the whole study: The 120 or so validation repertoires were reported in a later analysis to have been generated on the same platform as the approximately 700 first-cohort repertoires.

Trimming took 2 bases from V and 6 from J; bases not matched to a gene: 3. The CDR3 covers 15 residues. Per the germline V gene, CDR1 is MRHNA and CDR2 is SNTAGT. Method: immunoSEQ multiplex PCR; TCRdb's copy keeps in-frame clones and lacks some. The profile covers fewer than 250,000 clones, with more than 75% appearing a single time and 1.5% to 2.5% taken by the ten largest. Sequenced sample: PBMCs. The sequence came from a woman younger than 35 in good health and CMV-seropositive. The chain recombines TRBV6-4 with TRBJ2-1; 11 positions match TRBD1. The CDR3, as DNA: TGTGCCAGCAGTGACGGGGGGACAGGGGGCAATGAGCAGTTCTTC. Protein: CASSDGGTGGNEQFF.